The 7 T cell receptor beta chains given below trace back to one sample, sequenced in a study of blood T cell repertoires in COVID-19. Generated by immunoSEQ multiplex PCR, the TCRdb table keeps only in-frame clones and is missing some. The sample records around 150,000 clones, approximately 80% being singletons. Sequencing used peripheral blood. These TCRs come from a man aged 55 to 70 who had recovered from COVID-19.

The genes are TRBV4-2 and TRBJ2-1; the match to TRBD2 covers 10 bases. The CDR3 loop spans 16 amino acids. V lost 0 bases to trimming and J lost 15 bases; unmatched junction nucleotides: 14. Germline V CDR1 and CDR2: LGHNA, YNFKEQ. In DNA, the CDR3 is TGTGCCAGCAGCCAAGATCAAGAACTAGCGGGGCCGGGAGTGTTCTTC. Amino acids: CASSQDQELAGPGVFF.

This clone was counted between two and nine times. This chain joins TRBV10-3 and TRBJ1-1; 8 nucleotides align to TRBD1. The germline gives CDR1 ENHRY, CDR2 SYGVKD. The trim removed 4 bases at V and 6 bases at J, leaving 7 bases unmatched. The CDR3 consists of 14 residues. CDR3 sequence (DNA): TGTGCCATCAGTGGGTCGACAGGGGCTTCTGAAGCTTTCTTT. Amino acid sequence: CAISGSTGASEAFF.

The chain employs TRBV6-2 or TRBV6-3 and TRBJ2-7, with D uncertain. The length of the CDR3 is 13 residues. The V end was cut by 2 bases, the J end by 3 bases, with 8 bases between. Germline values: CDR1 MNHEY, CDR2 SVGEGT. This chain's CDR3 is CASSYAADYEQYF. CDR3 bases: TGTGCCAGCAGTTACGCGGCTGACTACGAGCAGTACTTC.

V gene TRBV6-6 combines with J gene TRBJ2-7, with D unclear. The CDR3 covers 12 residues. Trimming left V 2 bases short and J 7 bases short, with 9 bases between. The germline V gene has CDR1 MNHNY and CDR2 SVGAGI (reference sequence). For the CDR3, the DNA is TGTGCCAGCAGTTACGACTTCACGGAGCAGTACTTC. Translated, it gives CASSYDFTEQYF.

The chain is built from TRBV4-3 and TRBJ2-3; 12 bases map to TRBD2. This CDR3 contains 15 residues. V was pared by 5 bases and J by 6 bases, with 6 bases of the junction left unmatched. Germline assignment: CDR1 LGHNA and CDR2 YSLEER. The CDR3 spells CASSVTSGGWDTQYF. CDR3 nucleotide sequence: TGCGCCAGCAGCGTGACTAGCGGGGGATGGGATACGCAGTATTTT.

The chain couples TRBV6-5 to TRBJ2-1; D possibly corresponds to TRBD2 (6 bases). CDR1 MNHEY and CDR2 SVGAGI come from the germline V gene. The CDR3 has 15 amino acids. V was trimmed by 8 bases and J by 7 bases, leaving 21 bases between them. CDR3 bases: TGTGCCAGCTCACCTCGGGAGTTAGGAGGGAATGAGCAGTTCTTC. Translation gives CASSPRELGGNEQFF.

The V gene is TRBV5-4, the J gene TRBJ2-7, with 13 bases identical to TRBD2. Germline loops: CDR1 SGHNT, CDR2 YYREEE (reference sequence). Losses at the gene ends were 4 bases for V and 6 bases for J; bases not matched to a gene: 4. The CDR3 is made up of 14 amino acids. The CDR3 DNA reads as TGTGCCAGCAGCGCGGGACTAGCGGGGCCCGAGCAGTACTTC. Protein sequence: CASSAGLAGPEQYF.